This TCR beta chain came from a study of cytomegalovirus exposure and HLA in healthy donors. Clones were sequenced by immunoSEQ multiplex PCR, and TCRdb holds only the in-frame ones, with some missing. This table holds approximately 270,000 clones, roughly nine tenths found once. The CDR3 sequence is 16 residues long. Trimming stripped 0 bases from V and 0 bases from J, with 12 bases between. The germline V gene encodes CDR1 SGHRS and CDR2 YFSETQ. The sample taken for sequencing was PBMCs. This clonotype was obtained from a young man in good health and CMV-seropositive. This sequence joins TRBV5-1 and TRBJ1-1; no clear D. CDR3 residues: CASSLALGRMNTEAFF. CDR3 DNA sequence: TGCGCCAGCAGCTTGGCTTTAGGACGTATGAACACTGAAGCTTTCTTT.